The 3 T cell receptor beta chains below were found in one sample sequenced in a study of T cells in Graves' hyperthyroidism and ophthalmopathy. RNA transcripts served as the template for amplifying TCR beta CDR3 regions. First-round RT-PCR of the TCR CDR3 relied on the HTBI primer set. Using its own MiXCR run on the multiplex PCR reads, TCRdb lists one record per CDR3 protein. The sample contains a few hundred thousand distinct CDR3 sequences, approximately 15% of which appear only once. Sequencing input: blood. Receptors originate from a woman aged 35 to 49 with Graves' hyperthyroidism.

This clonotype appeared many times. The chain combines TRBV18 with TRBJ1-2, with D possibly matching TRBD1 (6 bases). Germline assignment: CDR1 KGHSH and CDR2 LQKENI. The CDR3 length is 13 residues. Between the trimmed V and J ends, which lost 6 bases and 5 bases, there was a span of 13 bases. CDR3 bases: TGTGCCAGCTCCCCAGGGGAGAGTTATGGCTACACCTTC. This gives the protein CASSPGESYGYTF.

This clonotype was observed many times. This chain links TRBV28 with TRBJ1-1; 11 bases map to TRBD1. The CDR3 spans 14 residues. CDR1 and CDR2 from the germline V gene are MDHEN and SYDVKM. Trimming cost V 6 bases and J 7 bases; bases outside gene matches: 7. The CDR3 region has the DNA TGTGCCAGCAGCCGCGGACAGGGGGCGATTGAAGCTTTCTTT. Translation gives CASSRGQGAIEAFF.

This clonotype was observed many times. J is TRBJ2-1 and V is TRBV11-2; D not certain. Germline V gene sequence: CDR1 SGHAT, CDR2 FQNNGV. V lost 1 base, J lost 10 bases, and 26 bases lay in between. This CDR3 spans 18 amino acids. CDR3 sequence: CASSLGRSATREVREQFF. The CDR3 DNA reads TGTGCCAGCAGCTTAGGTAGGTCGGCTACCCGCGAGGTGAGGGAGCAGTTCTTC.